The next 19 T cell receptor beta chains were all read from a single sample in a study of early stage breast cancer tumors. Here immunoSEQ multiplex PCR was the method, and the copy in TCRdb shows in-frame clones only, minus some. The table has tens of thousands of clones, around 80% seen once. Sequencing was carried out using blood. The receptors were sampled from a person aged 35-50 years with breast cancer.

The V gene is TRBV18, the J gene TRBJ2-5; D is perhaps TRBD1 (5 bases). The CDR3 has 13 residues. V lost 3 bases and J 4 bases, leaving 9 bases between the germline ends. Germline-derived CDR1 and CDR2 are KGHSH and LQKENI. The CDR3 sequence: CASSPGRAETQYF. The CDR3 DNA is TGTGCCAGCTCACCGGGCAGGGCAGAGACCCAGTACTTC.

The chain employs TRBV12-5 and TRBJ2-7; TRBD2 is a possible D gene (5 bases). Trimming cost V 2 bases and J 3 bases, with 5 bases left between them. Germline V gene data show CDR1 as LGHNT and CDR2 as FRNRAP. This CDR3 comprises 12 residues. The CDR3 DNA reads as TGTGCTAGTGGTTTGAGCGGCTACGAGCAGTACTTC. Amino acids: CASGLSGYEQYF.

This clone turned up a few times. V gene TRBV14 combines with J gene TRBJ1-2; D uncertain. CDR1 and CDR2 from the germline V gene are SGHDN and FVKESK. This CDR3 spans 14 amino acids. V lost 3 bases and J lost 2, with 10 bases in between. CDR3 nucleotides: TGTGCCAGCAGCCAGGCCGGAGACAACTATGGCTACACCTTC. Its protein product is CASSQAGDNYGYTF.

This clone was seen more than once but under ten times. The chain combines TRBV2 with TRBJ2-4; maybe TRBD1 (6 bases). The CDR3 is made up of 13 amino acids. In germline, CDR1 is SNHLY, CDR2 FYNNEI. V was cut by 6 bases and J by 7 bases, with 13 bases left in between. CDR3 in amino acids: CASRRDMANIQYF. As DNA, the CDR3 is TGTGCCAGCAGGAGGGACATGGCTAACATTCAGTACTTC.

V is TRBV10-2 and J is TRBJ2-5; the D gene is possibly TRBD1 (5 bases). The germline gives CDR1 WSHSY, CDR2 SAAADI. V lost 5 bases and J 4 bases, leaving 8 bases between the germline ends. The CDR3 extends over 12 amino acids. The CDR3 DNA follows: TGCGCCAGCAGTATGACAGTAGAGACCCAGTACTTC. This sequence encodes CASSMTVETQYF.

A single count supports this clone. This rearrangement joins TRBV6-6 to TRBJ1-3, with D unresolved. Deletions cut 9 bases from V and 0 bases from J, with 18 bases between. There are 16 residues in the CDR3. The germline V gene encodes CDR1 MNHNY and CDR2 SVGAGI (reference sequence). The CDR3 DNA sequence: TGTGCCAGTACGTCTCAGGTTGTCTTCTCTGGAAACACCATATATTTT. Its protein is CASTSQVVFSGNTIYF.

The genes are TRBV19 and TRBJ1-1; D gene ambiguous. Germline CDR1 LNHDA, CDR2 SQIVND (reference sequence). V lost 6 bases and J lost 0, with 2 bases in between. There are 11 residues in the CDR3. CDR3 protein: CASRLNTEAFF. CDR3 bases: TGTGCCAGTAGATTGAACACTGAAGCTTTCTTT. The full variable domain, rest sourced from reference TRBV19 and TRBJ1-1, is DGGITQSPKYLFRKEGQNVTLSCEQNLNHDAMYWYRQDPGQGLRLIYYSQIVNDFQKGDIAEGYSVSREKKESFPLTVTSAQKNPTAFYLCASRLNTEAFFGQGTRLTVV.

This clone was detected a few times. This sequence joins TRBV30 and TRBJ2-7; no clear D. The germline V gene encodes CDR1 GTSNPN and CDR2 SVGIG (reference sequence). Trimming cost V 0 bases and J 0 bases, with 9 bases left between them. The CDR3 loop spans 14 amino acids. CDR3 residues: CAWSVSSVSYEQYF. Written as DNA, the CDR3 is TGTGCCTGGAGTGTGTCTAGTGTCTCCTACGAGCAGTACTTC.

The chain has TRBV10-3 and TRBJ2-7, with TRBD2 matching 10 bases. The CDR3 length is 15 residues. V lost 8 bases, J lost 4 bases, and 11 bases stayed unmatched. CDR1 and CDR2 from the germline V gene are ENHRY and SYGVKD. The CDR3 DNA follows: TGTGCCATCGGGGGAGCTAGCGGGAGTGGGTACGAGCAGTACTTC. This gives the protein CAIGGASGSGYEQYF.

The chain joins TRBV7-9 to TRBJ2-2; no clear D gene. The CDR3 contains 15 residues. CDR1 SEHNR and CDR2 FQNEAQ come from the germline V gene (reference sequence). V lost 3 bases, J lost 5 bases, and 13 bases lay in between. The DNA for the CDR3 is TGTGCCAGCAGCTTTCCTCCTGCGAGGACCGGGGAGCTGTTTTTT. It specifies CASSFPPARTGELFF.

The chain uses TRBV5-1 and TRBJ1-1, with D perhaps TRBD1 (5 bases). Trimming removed 2 bases from V and 2 bases from J, with 10 bases in between. Germline CDR1 reads SGHRS; CDR2 reads YFSETQ. The CDR3 runs to 14 residues. CDR3 DNA: TGCGCCAGCAGCTTAATGGACACAAACACTGAAGCTTTCTTT. This encodes CASSLMDTNTEAFF. Together with reference TRBV5-1 and TRBJ1-1, the CDR3 gives the full variable domain: KAGVTQTPRYLIKTRGQQVTLSCSPISGHRSVSWYQQTPGQGLQFLFEYFSETQRNKGNFPGRFSGRQFSNSRSEMNVSTLELGDSALYLCASSLMDTNTEAFFGQGTRLTVV.

The J gene is TRBJ2-5, the V gene TRBV7-3, with a tentative D call TRBD2 (6 bases). The CDR3 runs 20 residues. Germline V lookup: CDR1 SGHTA, CDR2 FQGTGA. Trimming removed 4 bases at V and 2 bases at J, with 29 bases between. The CDR3 sequence: CASSCLGSGVEPVLQETQYF. The CDR3 DNA is TGTGCCAGCAGCTGCCTCGGCTCGGGAGTGGAGCCTGTGCTACAAGAGACCCAGTACTTC.

The chain has TRBV10-3 and TRBJ2-2, with D hard to call. The CDR3 has 11 residues. Between the trimmed V and J ends, which lost 6 bases and 3 bases, there was a span of 2 bases. CDR1 ENHRY and CDR2 SYGVKD come from the germline V gene. The CDR3 sequence: CAIRDTGELFF. The CDR3 DNA is TGTGCCATCAGAGACACCGGGGAGCTGTTTTTT.

V and J are TRBV7-2 and TRBJ2-7; maybe TRBD2 (5 bases). CDR1 and CDR2 from the germline V gene are SGHTA and FQGNSA. V was trimmed by 4 bases and J by 6 bases, leaving 13 bases between them. The CDR3 runs to 13 residues. CDR3 protein: CASSSTGVSEQYF. The CDR3 DNA follows: TGTGCCAGCAGCTCCACCGGGGTCTCCGAGCAGTACTTC.

The chain carries TRBV5-1 and TRBJ2-3; TRBD2 is a possible D gene (6 bases). CDR1 SGHRS and CDR2 YFSETQ come from the germline V gene. The CDR3 is 15 residues long. Trimming shortened V by 5 bases and J by 0 bases, and 13 bases separated the two germline ends. Written as DNA, the CDR3 is TGCGCCAGCAGTCTGAGCGGGTTCAGCACAGATACGCAGTATTTT. Translation gives CASSLSGFSTDTQYF.

This chain connects TRBV5-1 to TRBJ1-2; 7 positions match TRBD1. The germline V gene encodes CDR1 SGHRS and CDR2 YFSETQ. This CDR3 is built from 15 residues. V lost 0 bases, J lost 4 bases, and 6 bases stayed unmatched. The CDR3 reads CASSLEGTEGYGYTF. For the CDR3, the DNA is TGCGCCAGCAGCTTGGAGGGGACAGAGGGCTATGGCTACACCTTC. The whole variable domain, filled in from reference TRBV5-1 and TRBJ1-2, reads KAGVTQTPRYLIKTRGQQVTLSCSPISGHRSVSWYQQTPGQGLQFLFEYFSETQRNKGNFPGRFSGRQFSNSRSEMNVSTLELGDSALYLCASSLEGTEGYGYTFGSGTRLTVV.

In its sample, this clone was seen once. This chain links TRBV5-1 with TRBJ1-5; D ambiguous. This CDR3 has 18 amino acids. Between the trimmed V and J ends, which lost 7 bases and 1 base, there was a span of 24 bases. Germline CDR1 and CDR2: SGHRS and YFSETQ. Written as DNA, the CDR3 is TGCGCCAGCGATGATGTCAGAGGGCGCGGGGAAAGCAATCAGCCCCAGCATTTT. Translating gives CASDDVRGRGESNQPQHF.

This clone was observed a handful of times. V is TRBV5-1 and J is TRBJ2-7, with 8 bases aligning to TRBD1. The V gene's germline CDR1 is SGHRS and CDR2 YFSETQ. V was clipped by 7 bases and J by 5 bases; unmatched bases: 14. There are 15 residues in the CDR3. The CDR3 coding sequence is TGCGCCAGCGCGCCCCACGGACAGGGATTGGACGAGCAGTACTTC. Protein: CASAPHGQGLDEQYF.

This chain links TRBV30 with TRBJ2-7; no definite D call. The V end was cut by 5 bases, the J end by 5 bases, with 10 bases between. The CDR3 spans 11 residues. In germline, CDR1 is GTSNPN, CDR2 SVGIG (reference sequence). DNA for the CDR3: TGTGCCTGGTCCATAAGCGACGAGCAGTACTTC. It codes for CAWSISDEQYF.